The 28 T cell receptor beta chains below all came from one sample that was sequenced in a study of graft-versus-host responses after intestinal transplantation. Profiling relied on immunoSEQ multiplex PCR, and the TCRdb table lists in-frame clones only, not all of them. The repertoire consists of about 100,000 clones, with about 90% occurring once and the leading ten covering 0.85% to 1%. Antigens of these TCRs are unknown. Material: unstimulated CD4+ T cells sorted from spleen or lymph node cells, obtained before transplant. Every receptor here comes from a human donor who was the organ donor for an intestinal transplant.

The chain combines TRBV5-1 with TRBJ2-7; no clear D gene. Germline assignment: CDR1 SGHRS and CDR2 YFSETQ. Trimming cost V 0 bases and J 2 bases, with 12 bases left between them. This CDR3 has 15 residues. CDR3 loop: CASSLDATLTYEQYF. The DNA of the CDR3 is TGCGCCAGCAGCTTGGACGCGACGTTAACCTACGAGCAGTACTTC.

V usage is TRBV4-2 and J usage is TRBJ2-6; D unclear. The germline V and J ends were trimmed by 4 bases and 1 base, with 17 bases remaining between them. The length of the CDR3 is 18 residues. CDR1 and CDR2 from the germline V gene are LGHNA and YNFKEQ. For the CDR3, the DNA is TGTGCCAGCAGCCCGTCCGTGTTTCTAGATTCTGGGGCCAACGTCCTGACTTTC. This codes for CASSPSVFLDSGANVLTF.

CDR3 nucleotides: TGTGCCTGGAGTCGGATCGCGGGGTTACAGACCCAGTACTTC. It encodes CAWSRIAGLQTQYF. The chain employs TRBV30 and TRBJ2-5, with a tentative D call TRBD2 (6 bases). CDR1 and CDR2 (germline): GTSNPN, SVGIG (reference sequence). Trimming took off 2 bases at V and 6 bases at J, with 16 bases between the two ends. This CDR3 region has 14 residues.

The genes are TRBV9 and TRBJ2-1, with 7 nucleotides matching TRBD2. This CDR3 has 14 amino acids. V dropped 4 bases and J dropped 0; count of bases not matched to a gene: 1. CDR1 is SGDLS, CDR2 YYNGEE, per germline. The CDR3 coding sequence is TGTGCCAGCAGCCCGGGGGGCTCCTACAATGAGCAGTTCTTC. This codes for CASSPGGSYNEQFF.

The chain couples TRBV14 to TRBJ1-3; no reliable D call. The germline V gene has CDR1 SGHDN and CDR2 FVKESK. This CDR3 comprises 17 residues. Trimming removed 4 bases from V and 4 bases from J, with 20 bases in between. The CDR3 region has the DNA TGTGCCAGCAGCCGAGCAGCACGGACGGTCGCCGGAAACACCATATATTTT. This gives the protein CASSRAARTVAGNTIYF.

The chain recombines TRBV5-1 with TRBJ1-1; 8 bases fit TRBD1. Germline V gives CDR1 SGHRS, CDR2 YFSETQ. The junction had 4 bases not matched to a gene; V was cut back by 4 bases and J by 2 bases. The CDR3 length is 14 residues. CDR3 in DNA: TGCGCCAGCAGCACCGGACAGGGTAACACTGAAGCTTTCTTT. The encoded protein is CASSTGQGNTEAFF.

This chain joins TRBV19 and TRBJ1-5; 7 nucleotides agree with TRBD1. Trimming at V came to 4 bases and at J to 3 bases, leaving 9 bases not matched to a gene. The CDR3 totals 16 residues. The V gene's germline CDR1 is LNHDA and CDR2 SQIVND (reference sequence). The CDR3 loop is CASSTAGTVDNQPQHF. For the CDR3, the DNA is TGTGCCAGTAGTACGGCCGGGACAGTAGACAATCAGCCCCAGCATTTT.

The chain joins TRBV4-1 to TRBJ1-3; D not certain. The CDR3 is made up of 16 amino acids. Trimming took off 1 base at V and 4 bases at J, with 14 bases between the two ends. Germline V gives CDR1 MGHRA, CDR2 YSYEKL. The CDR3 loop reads CASSQGGINVGNTIYF. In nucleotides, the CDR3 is TGCGCCAGCAGCCAAGGTGGTATAAACGTCGGAAACACCATATATTTT.

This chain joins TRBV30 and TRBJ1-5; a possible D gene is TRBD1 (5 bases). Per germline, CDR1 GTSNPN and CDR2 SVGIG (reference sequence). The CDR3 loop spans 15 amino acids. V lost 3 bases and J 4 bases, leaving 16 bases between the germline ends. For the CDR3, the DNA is TGTGCCTGGAGCCTCACGGGGACGCTAAATCAGCCCCAGCATTTT. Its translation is CAWSLTGTLNQPQHF. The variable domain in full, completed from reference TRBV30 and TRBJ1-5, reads SQTIHQWPATLVQPVGSPLSLECTVEGTSNPNLYWYRQAAGRGLQLLFYSVGIGQISSEVPQNLSASRPQDRQFILSSKKLLLSDSGFYLCAWSLTGTLNQPQHFGDGTRLSIL.

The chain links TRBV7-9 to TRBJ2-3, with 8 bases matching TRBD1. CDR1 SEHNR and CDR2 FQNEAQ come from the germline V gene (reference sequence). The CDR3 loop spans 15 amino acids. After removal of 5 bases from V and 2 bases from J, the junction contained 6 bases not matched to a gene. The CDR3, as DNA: TGTGCCAGCAGCATCGGACAGGGCTTCACAGATACGCAGTATTTT. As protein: CASSIGQGFTDTQYF.

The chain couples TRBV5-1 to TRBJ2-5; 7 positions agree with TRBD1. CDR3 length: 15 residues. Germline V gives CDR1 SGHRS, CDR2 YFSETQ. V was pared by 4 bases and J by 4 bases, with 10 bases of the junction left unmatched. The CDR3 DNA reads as TGCGCCAGCAGCGGAGGACTGACAGGGCGAGAGACCCAGTACTTC. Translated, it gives CASSGGLTGRETQYF.

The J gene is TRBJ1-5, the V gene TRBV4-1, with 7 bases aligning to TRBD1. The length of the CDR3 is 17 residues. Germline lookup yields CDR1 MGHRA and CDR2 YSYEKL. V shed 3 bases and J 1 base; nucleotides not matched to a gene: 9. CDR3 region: CASSHHTGEKSNQPQHF. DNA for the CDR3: TGCGCCAGCAGCCATCACACAGGGGAGAAAAGCAATCAGCCCCAGCATTTT.

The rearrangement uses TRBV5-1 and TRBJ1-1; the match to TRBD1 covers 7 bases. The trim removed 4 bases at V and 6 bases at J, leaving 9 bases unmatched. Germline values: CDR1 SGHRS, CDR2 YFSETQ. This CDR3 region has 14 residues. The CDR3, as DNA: TGCGCCAGCAGCGAAGGTCGGCAGGGGGCTGAAGCTTTCTTT. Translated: CASSEGRQGAEAFF.

CDR3 nucleotides: TGTGCCTGGAACCAGGGCTCCTATAATTCACCCCTCCACTTT. Translation: CAWNQGSYNSPLHF. The chain carries TRBV30 and TRBJ1-6, with D perhaps TRBD1 (5 bases). From germline, CDR1 is GTSNPN and CDR2 SVGIG (reference sequence). V was clipped by 4 bases and J by 0 bases, with 7 bases between them. CDR3 length: 14 amino acids. Filled out from reference TRBV30 and TRBJ1-6, the complete variable domain reads SQTIHQWPATLVQPVGSPLSLECTVEGTSNPNLYWYRQAAGRGLQLLFYSVGIGQISSEVPQNLSASRPQDRQFILSSKKLLLSDSGFYLCAWNQGSYNSPLHFGNGTRLTVT.

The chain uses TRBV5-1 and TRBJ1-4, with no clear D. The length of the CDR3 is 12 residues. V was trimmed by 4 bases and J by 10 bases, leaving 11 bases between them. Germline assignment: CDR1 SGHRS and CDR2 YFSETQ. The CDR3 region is CASSLESGKLFF. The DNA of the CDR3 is TGCGCCAGCAGCCTTGAGAGCGGAAAACTGTTTTTT.

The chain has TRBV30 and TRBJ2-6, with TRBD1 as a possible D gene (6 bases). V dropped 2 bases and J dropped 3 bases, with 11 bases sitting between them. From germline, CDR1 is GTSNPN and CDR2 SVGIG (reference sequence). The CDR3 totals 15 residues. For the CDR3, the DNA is TGTGCCTGGAGTCTAAGGGGGTTTGGGGCCAACGTCCTGACTTTC. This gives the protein CAWSLRGFGANVLTF.

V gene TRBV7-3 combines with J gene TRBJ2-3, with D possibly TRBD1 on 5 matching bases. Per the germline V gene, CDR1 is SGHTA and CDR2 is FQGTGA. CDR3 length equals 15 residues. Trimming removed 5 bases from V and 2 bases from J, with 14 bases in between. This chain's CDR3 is CASSPQTAYTDTQYF. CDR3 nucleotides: TGTGCCAGCAGCCCCCAGACAGCCTACACAGATACGCAGTATTTT.

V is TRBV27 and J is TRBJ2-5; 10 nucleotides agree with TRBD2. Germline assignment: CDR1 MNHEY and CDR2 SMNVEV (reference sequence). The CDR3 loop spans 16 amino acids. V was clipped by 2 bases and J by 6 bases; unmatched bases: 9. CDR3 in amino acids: CASSLLSSGGGKTQYF. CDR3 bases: TGTGCCAGCAGTTTACTTTCTAGCGGGGGCGGGAAGACCCAGTACTTC.

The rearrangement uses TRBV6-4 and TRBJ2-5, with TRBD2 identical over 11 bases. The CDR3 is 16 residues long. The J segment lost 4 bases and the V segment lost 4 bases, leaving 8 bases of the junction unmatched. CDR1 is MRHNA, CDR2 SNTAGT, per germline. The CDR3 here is CASSGALAGGRETQYF. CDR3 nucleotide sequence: TGTGCCAGCAGTGGAGCCCTAGCGGGGGGACGAGAGACCCAGTACTTC.

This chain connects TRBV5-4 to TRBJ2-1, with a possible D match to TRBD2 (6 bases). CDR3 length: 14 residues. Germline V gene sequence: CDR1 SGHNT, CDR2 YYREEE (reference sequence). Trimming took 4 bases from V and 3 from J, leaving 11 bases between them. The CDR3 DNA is TGTGCCAGCAGCCCCGGGACTGGCTACAATGAGCAGTTCTTC. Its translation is CASSPGTGYNEQFF.

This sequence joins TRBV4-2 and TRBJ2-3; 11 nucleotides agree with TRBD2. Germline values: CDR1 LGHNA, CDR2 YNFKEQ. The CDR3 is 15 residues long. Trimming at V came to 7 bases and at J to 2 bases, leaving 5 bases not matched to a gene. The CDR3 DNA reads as TGTGCCAGCACCACACTAGCGGGGGTCACAGATACGCAGTATTTT. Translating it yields CASTTLAGVTDTQYF.

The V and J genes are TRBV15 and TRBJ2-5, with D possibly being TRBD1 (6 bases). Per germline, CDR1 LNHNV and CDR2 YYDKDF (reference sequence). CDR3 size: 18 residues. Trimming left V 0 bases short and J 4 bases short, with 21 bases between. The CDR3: CATSRDLSGQGSRETQYF. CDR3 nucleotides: TGTGCCACCAGCAGAGATCTTTCCGGGCAGGGGAGTAGAGAGACCCAGTACTTC.

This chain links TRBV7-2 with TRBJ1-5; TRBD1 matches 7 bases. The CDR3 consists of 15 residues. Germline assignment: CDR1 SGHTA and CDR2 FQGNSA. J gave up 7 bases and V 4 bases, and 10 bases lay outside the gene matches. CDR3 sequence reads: CASSSAPGQTQPQHF. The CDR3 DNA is TGTGCCAGCAGCTCCGCACCGGGACAGACCCAGCCCCAGCATTTT.

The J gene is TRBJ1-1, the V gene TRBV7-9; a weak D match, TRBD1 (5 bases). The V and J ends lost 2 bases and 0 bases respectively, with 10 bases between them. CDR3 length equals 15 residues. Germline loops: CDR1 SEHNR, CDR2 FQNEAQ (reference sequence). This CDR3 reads CASSLFRDLNTEAFF. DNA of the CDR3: TGTGCCAGCAGCTTATTTAGGGACCTGAACACTGAAGCTTTCTTT.

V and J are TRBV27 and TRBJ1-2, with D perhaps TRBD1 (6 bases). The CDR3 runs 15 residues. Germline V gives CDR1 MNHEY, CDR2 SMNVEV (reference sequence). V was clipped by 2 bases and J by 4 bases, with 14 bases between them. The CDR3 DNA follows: TGTGCCAGCAGTTTAGTGGGGGCTCGTGGCTATGGCTACACCTTC. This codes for CASSLVGARGYGYTF.

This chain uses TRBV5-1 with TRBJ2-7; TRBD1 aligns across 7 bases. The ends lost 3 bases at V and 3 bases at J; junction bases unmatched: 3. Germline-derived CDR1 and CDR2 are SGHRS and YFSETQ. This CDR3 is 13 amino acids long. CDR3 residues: CASSSGQYYEQYF. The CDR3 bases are TGCGCCAGCAGCTCGGGACAGTACTACGAGCAGTACTTC.

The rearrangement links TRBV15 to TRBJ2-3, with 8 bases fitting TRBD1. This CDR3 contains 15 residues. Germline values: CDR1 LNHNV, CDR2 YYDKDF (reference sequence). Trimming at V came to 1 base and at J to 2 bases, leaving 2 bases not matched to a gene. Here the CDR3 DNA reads TGTGCCACCAGCAGAGTGACAGGGGACACAGATACGCAGTATTTT. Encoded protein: CATSRVTGDTDTQYF.

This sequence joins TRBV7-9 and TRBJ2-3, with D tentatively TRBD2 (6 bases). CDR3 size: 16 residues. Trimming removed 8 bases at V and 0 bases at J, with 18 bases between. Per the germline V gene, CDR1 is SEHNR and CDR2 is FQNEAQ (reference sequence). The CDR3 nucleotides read TGTGCCAGCTCATTGTATATGGGGGGAAGCACAGATACGCAGTATTTT. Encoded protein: CASSLYMGGSTDTQYF. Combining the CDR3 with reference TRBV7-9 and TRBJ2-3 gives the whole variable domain DTGVSQNPRHKITKRGQNVTFRCDPISEHNRLYWYRQTLGQGPEFLTYFQNEAQLEKSRLLSDRFSAERPKGSFSTLEIQRTEQGDSAMYLCASSLYMGGSTDTQYFGPGTRLTVL.